The T cell receptor beta chain under discussion was sequenced for a study of tissue T cells after allogeneic stem cell transplantation. Study conclusions and caveats: Motif-based clustering found tissue-specific repertoire signatures shared across patients, though few clones were shared. Within patients, tissue anatomy strongly shaped TCR repertoire composition. The study did not identify alloreactive or antigen-specific tissue TCRs, and some clones might be persisting host cells.

A word on this clone: The antigen is not known. Mouse names are used for the genes. The read finishes 1 residue shy of the CDR3 end, and the germline J gene is used to complete it.

The CDR3 has 12 amino acids. Unmatched junction bases numbered 1, after V lost 3 bases and J lost 6 bases. Germline V lookup: CDR1 SGHSA, CDR2 FRNQAP. Time point given: mouse harvest day 7 after allogeneic transplant. The graft held 10^6 splenic CD5+ T cells and 10^7 T-cell-depleted bone marrow cells. This table comes from immunoSEQ multiplex PCR, and its TCRdb copy is limited to in-frame clones, with some not included. The sample consists of 7,200 or so clones, roughly half of them appearing once. The rearrangement joins TRBV16 to TRBJ2-7, with TRBD1 matching 8 bases. This TCR was sampled from a female BALB/c mouse given C57BL/6 T cells with graft-versus-host disease after an allogeneic hematopoietic cell transplant. Material: gut tissue. The CDR3 sequence is CASSLDRAEQYF. Partial CDR3 DNA: TGTGCAAGCAGCTTGGACAGGGCTGAACAGTAC.